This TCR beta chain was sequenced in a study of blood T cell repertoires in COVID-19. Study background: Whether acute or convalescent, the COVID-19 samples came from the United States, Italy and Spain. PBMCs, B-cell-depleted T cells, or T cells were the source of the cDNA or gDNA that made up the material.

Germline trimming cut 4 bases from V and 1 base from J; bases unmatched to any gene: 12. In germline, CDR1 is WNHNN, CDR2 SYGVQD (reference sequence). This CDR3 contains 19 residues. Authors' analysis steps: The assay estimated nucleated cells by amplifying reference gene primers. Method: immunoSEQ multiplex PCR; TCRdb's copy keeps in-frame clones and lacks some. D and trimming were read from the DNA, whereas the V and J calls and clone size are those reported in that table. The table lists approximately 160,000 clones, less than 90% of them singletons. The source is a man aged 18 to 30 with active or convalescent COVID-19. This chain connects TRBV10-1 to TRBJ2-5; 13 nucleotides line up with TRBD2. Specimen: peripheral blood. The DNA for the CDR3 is TGCGCCAGCAGTGTACTAGCGGGAGGGCCGTATACAACCCAAGAGACCCAGTACTTC. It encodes CASSVLAGGPYTTQETQYF.